Below, 25 T cell receptor beta chains from the same sample are listed, as sequenced in a study of T cells in Graves' hyperthyroidism and ophthalmopathy. The investigators amplified TCR beta CDR3 regions from RNA transcripts. RT-PCR in the first round (using the HTBI primer set) targeted the TCR CDR3. TCRdb re-derived calls from the multiplex PCR reads in MiXCR, one entry per CDR3 protein. The table lists some 510,000 distinct CDR3 sequences, around 21% of them singletons. The sequenced sample was blood. These receptors all stem from a young man with Graves' hyperthyroidism.

This clonotype was seen a single time. This may come from a read error, since a much larger clone is one base off. This chain uses TRBV7-9 with TRBJ2-7; D not certain. This CDR3 region has 15 residues. Trimming cost V 3 bases and J 1 base, with 13 bases left between them. Germline CDR1 reads SEHNR; CDR2 reads FQNEAQ (reference sequence). CDR3 in DNA: TGTGCCAGCAGCTTTCCCCCGCCAGAGTCCTACGAGCAGTACGTC. Its translation: CASSFPPPESYEQYV.

The chain recombines TRBV10-3 with TRBJ1-1; 8 bases line up with TRBD1. CDR1 and CDR2 from the germline V gene are ENHRY and SYGVKD. V shed 3 bases, J shed 3 bases, and the junction held 3 bases outside the gene matches. The CDR3 sequence is 14 residues long. The CDR3, as DNA: TGTGCCATCAGTGATCTACAGGGGGACACTGAAGCTTTCTTT. This sequence encodes CAISDLQGDTEAFF.

The sample holds a few counts of this clonotype. The chain uses TRBV6-5 and TRBJ2-2; D perhaps matches TRBD1 (5 bases). Germline V gives CDR1 MNHEY, CDR2 SVGAGI. Trimming cost V 2 bases and J 5 bases, with 12 bases left between them. This CDR3 contains 15 residues. The CDR3 DNA sequence: TGTGCCAGCAGTTACGGAGCAGGGCCAACCGGGGAGCTGTTTTTT. Translated: CASSYGAGPTGELFF.

Only a few counts were recorded for this clonotype. This rearrangement joins TRBV6-5 to TRBJ2-5; D call uncertain. The CDR3 runs 12 residues. CDR1 and CDR2 from the germline V gene are MNHEY and SVGAGI. V was pared by 9 bases and J by 5 bases, with 13 bases between. The DNA for the CDR3 is TGTGCCAGTTCAAAGTTTGCCGAGACCCAGTACTTC. Amino acid sequence: CASSKFAETQYF.

This clonotype showed up just a few times. In DNA form, the CDR3 reads TGTGCCAGCAGCCACGCCCGAGGCAGGGCGGGGGAGCAGTACTTC. Its translation: CASSHARGRAGEQYF. The chain has TRBV4-2 and TRBJ2-7; D perhaps matches TRBD2 (6 bases). Germline V gene sequence: CDR1 LGHNA, CDR2 YNFKEQ. V was pared by 3 bases and J by 7 bases, with 19 bases between. The length of the CDR3 is 15 residues.

This chain joins TRBV3-1 and TRBJ1-1, with D hard to call. The V and J ends lost 4 bases and 2 bases respectively, with 11 bases between them. Germline CDR1 LGHDT, CDR2 YNNKEL (reference sequence). This CDR3 is 14 amino acids long. The CDR3 region is CASSLVEGNTEAFF. In DNA form, the CDR3 reads TGTGCCAGCAGCCTTGTGGAGGGCAACACTGAAGCTTTCTTT. Together with reference TRBV3-1 and TRBJ1-1, the CDR3 gives the full variable domain: DTAVSQTPKYLVTQMGNDKSIKCEQNLGHDTMYWYKQDSKKFLKIMFSYNNKELIINETVPNRFSPKSPDKAHLNLHINSLELGDSAVYFCASSLVEGNTEAFFGQGTRLTVV.

This clonotype was counted a few times. The chain has TRBV18 and TRBJ2-2; D perhaps matches TRBD1 (6 bases). This CDR3 is 15 amino acids long. The V end was cut by 3 bases, the J end by 1 base, with 9 bases between. From germline, CDR1 is KGHSH and CDR2 LQKENI. The CDR3 DNA sequence: TGTGCCAGCTCACCCGGACAGTTGAACACCGGGGAGCTGTTTTTT. This encodes CASSPGQLNTGELFF.

This clonotype was seen repeatedly, ten times or more. The chain carries TRBV5-1 and TRBJ1-1; unclear D gene. Germline CDR1 and CDR2: SGHRS and YFSETQ. The germline V and J ends were trimmed by 1 base and 1 base, with 14 bases remaining between them. This CDR3 is built from 16 residues. CDR3 sequence (DNA): TGCGCCAGCAGCTTGAGGCCAGCACAAGGGAACACTGAAGCTTTCTTT. This codes for CASSLRPAQGNTEAFF.

This chain links TRBV7-9 with TRBJ2-2; 7 bases are shared with TRBD2. The CDR3 length is 15 residues. Germline V gives CDR1 SEHNR, CDR2 FQNEAQ (reference sequence). The junction had 8 bases not matched to a gene; V was cut back by 7 bases and J by 3 bases. The CDR3 DNA is TGTGCCAGCACCAAAAGGGCGGGGGACACCGGGGAGCTGTTTTTT. It encodes CASTKRAGDTGELFF.

In its sample, this clonotype was seen many times. The chain has TRBV12-3 or TRBV12-4 and TRBJ1-2; 7 positions agree with TRBD1. V shed 6 bases and J 2 bases; nucleotides not matched to a gene: 3. The CDR3 totals 13 residues. The CDR3 coding sequence is TGTGCCAGCAGGACGGGACAGAACTATGGCTACACCTTC. This gives the protein CASRTGQNYGYTF.

This clonotype was counted many times. V gene TRBV15 combines with J gene TRBJ2-7, with D possibly TRBD1 on 6 matching bases. This CDR3 spans 15 amino acids. Trimming removed 3 bases at V and 5 bases at J, with 17 bases between. Germline CDR1 and CDR2: LNHNV and YYDKDF (reference sequence). CDR3 amino acids: CATSSYRVRQDEQYF. The CDR3 DNA reads TGTGCCACCAGCAGCTACAGGGTCAGGCAGGACGAGCAGTACTTC.

There are many counts of this clonotype. For the CDR3, the DNA is TGCAGTGCTAGTGTAGGGACAGGGATCTCCTACGAGCAGTACTTC. It codes for CSASVGTGISYEQYF. This chain joins TRBV20-1 and TRBJ2-7; the match to TRBD1 covers 9 bases. This CDR3 is built from 15 residues. J gave up 0 bases and V 3 bases, and 6 bases lay outside the gene matches. Germline V lookup: CDR1 DFQATT, CDR2 SNEGSKA (reference sequence).

The V and J genes are TRBV18 and TRBJ2-6, with TRBD1 matching over 7 bases. The V segment lost 6 bases and the J segment 4 bases; nucleotides outside the gene matches: 6. The CDR3 has 15 residues. Germline-derived CDR1 and CDR2 are KGHSH and LQKENI. CDR3 nucleotide sequence: TGTGCCAGCTCTTCGACAGGGCGCGGGGCCAACGTCCTGACTTTC. It translates to CASSSTGRGANVLTF. The full variable domain, completed using reference TRBV18 and TRBJ2-6, is NAGVMQNPRHLVRRRGQEARLRCSPMKGHSHVYWYRQLPEEGLKFMVYLQKENIIDESGMPKERFSAEFPKEGPSILRIQQVVRGDSAAYFCASSSTGRGANVLTFGAGSRLTVL.

This clonotype has at least ten counts. This sequence joins TRBV28 and TRBJ2-4; 11 bases align to TRBD2. V trimming: 4 bases; J trimming: 9 bases; junction bases outside the gene matches: 5. This CDR3 region has 14 residues. Germline lookup yields CDR1 MDHEN and CDR2 SYDVKM. The CDR3 nucleotides read TGTGCCAGCAGTTCGACTAGCGGGGAGGTCATTCAGTACTTC. This codes for CASSSTSGEVIQYF. The full variable domain, its missing parts supplied by reference TRBV28 and TRBJ2-4, is DVKVTQSSRYLVKRTGEKVFLECVQDMDHENMFWYRQDPGLGLRLIYFSYDVKMKEKGDIPEGYSVSREKKERFSLILESASTNQTSMYLCASSSTSGEVIQYFGAGTRLSVL.

This clonotype occurred many times. V is TRBV6-5 and J is TRBJ2-7, with a tentative D call TRBD1 (6 bases). V gave up 3 bases and J gave up 6 bases, with 15 bases separating them. The CDR3 sequence is 14 residues long. Germline V gene lookup returns CDR1 MNHEY and CDR2 SVGAGI. CDR3 region: CASSYPGHKVEQYF. CDR3 coding DNA: TGTGCCAGCAGTTATCCGGGACATAAGGTCGAGCAGTACTTC.

In this sample, this clonotype turned up a few times. This chain's CDR3 is CASSLRGQGFETQYF. The CDR3 DNA reads TGTGCCAGCAGCTTAAGGGGACAGGGGTTCGAGACCCAGTACTTC. This chain uses TRBV7-2 with TRBJ2-5; 10 nucleotides line up with TRBD1. V shed 2 bases and J 5 bases; nucleotides not matched to a gene: 5. Germline values: CDR1 SGHTA, CDR2 FQGNSA. The CDR3 runs 15 residues.

The rearrangement joins TRBV6-5 to TRBJ2-7, with D possibly being TRBD1 (6 bases). Between the trimmed V and J ends, which lost 3 bases and 3 bases, there was a span of 12 bases. This CDR3 has 14 amino acids. In germline, CDR1 is MNHEY, CDR2 SVGAGI. CDR3 nucleotide sequence: TGTGCCAGCAGTTATGCGACAGGTTACTACGAGCAGTACTTC. Translation gives CASSYATGYYEQYF.

This clonotype was seen once. The rearrangement joins TRBV15 to TRBJ2-5; no clear D. CDR1 LNHNV and CDR2 YYDKDF come from the germline V gene (reference sequence). The CDR3 runs 16 residues. V dropped 2 bases and J dropped 1 base, with 14 bases sitting between them. The CDR3 loop reads CATSRPGSGFQETQYF. Written as DNA, the CDR3 is TGTGCCACCAGCAGACCCGGTTCAGGCTTCCAAGAGACCCAGTACTTC.

In its sample, this clonotype was seen many times. V is TRBV7-8 and J is TRBJ1-2; TRBD1 matches 9 bases. Germline trimming cut 2 bases from V and 8 bases from J; bases unmatched to any gene: 6. Germline assignment: CDR1 SGHVS and CDR2 FQNEAQ. This CDR3 region has 14 residues. For the CDR3, the DNA is TGTGCCAGCAGCTTACAGACAGGGGGTTTAGGCTACACCTTC. This sequence encodes CASSLQTGGLGYTF.

This clonotype was counted many times. The chain carries TRBV28 and TRBJ2-5; tentatively, D is TRBD1 (6 bases). CDR1 is MDHEN, CDR2 SYDVKM, per germline. V was pared by 5 bases and J by 4 bases, with 17 bases between. There are 15 residues in the CDR3. The CDR3 nucleotides are TGTGCCAGCAGTCCCCTGAGGGGGAAGCGAGAGACCCAGTACTTC. This encodes CASSPLRGKRETQYF.

J is TRBJ1-3 and V is TRBV11-2; TRBD1 might be the D (5 bases). Trimming took off 2 bases at V and 9 bases at J, with 20 bases between the two ends. This CDR3 contains 16 residues. Germline V gene sequence: CDR1 SGHAT, CDR2 FQNNGV. This CDR3 reads CASSLSGDRQAATIYF. DNA for the CDR3: TGTGCCAGCAGCTTATCCGGGGACCGGCAGGCTGCCACCATATATTTT.

In its sample, this clonotype was seen a few times. The V gene is TRBV12-3 or TRBV12-4, the J gene TRBJ1-1; the D is unclear. The CDR3 is 16 residues long. Trimming removed 3 bases from V and 2 bases from J, with 16 bases in between. CDR3 DNA: TGTGCCAGCAGTTTTATCGGGTGGACCCTTAACACTGAAGCTTTCTTT. Amino acid sequence: CASSFIGWTLNTEAFF.

This clonotype was detected many times. The rearrangement uses TRBV20-1 and TRBJ1-5, with unresolved D. Deletions cut 1 base from V and 5 bases from J, with 9 bases between. The germline V gene has CDR1 DFQATT and CDR2 SNEGSKA (reference sequence). The CDR3 totals 13 residues. DNA of the CDR3: TGCAGTGCTAGAGTTTCGGGTGATCAGCCCCAGCATTTT. It translates to CSARVSGDQPQHF.

This clonotype was seen at least ten times. J is TRBJ2-2 and V is TRBV6-4; TRBD2 matches 13 bases. This CDR3 region has 17 residues. Germline CDR1 reads MRHNA; CDR2 reads SNTAGT. The ends lost 6 bases at V and 0 bases at J; junction bases unmatched: 4. The CDR3 is CASSWTSGGSNTGELFF. The CDR3 coding sequence is TGTGCCAGCAGCTGGACTAGCGGGGGCTCGAACACCGGGGAGCTGTTTTTT.

At least ten counts were recorded for this clonotype. The chain uses TRBV2 and TRBJ2-5; 7 bases align to TRBD1. The V gene end was trimmed by 7 bases and the J gene end by 0 bases; junction bases not matched to a gene: 8. The CDR3 totals 15 residues. The germline V gene encodes CDR1 SNHLY and CDR2 FYNNEI. The CDR3 coding sequence is TGTGCCAGCATCGAGCGACAGGGATACCAAGAGACCCAGTACTTC. Protein sequence: CASIERQGYQETQYF.